These 27 T cell receptor beta chains share one sample of origin, sequenced in a study of T cell repertoires in cytomegalovirus infection. Which antigens these TCRs recognize remains unknown. In TCRdb, the reads were re-called with MiXCR into one record per CDR3 protein. The sample contains 60,000 to 75,000 distinct CDR3 sequences, approximately 22% of which appear only once. Sequencing was carried out using PBMCs, sequenced either directly or after in vitro stimulation (not recorded which). The receptors come from a human donor in good health (CMV status not recorded). Some clones in this sample may be carry-over from other donors' samples.

This chain connects TRBV19 to TRBJ1-1; 11 nucleotides agree with TRBD1. J gave up 7 bases and V 4 bases, and 5 bases lay outside the gene matches. The CDR3 has 14 residues. Germline V gives CDR1 LNHDA, CDR2 SQIVND (reference sequence). CDR3 protein: CASSRRTGGLEAFF. For the CDR3, the DNA is TGTGCCAGTAGTAGGCGGACAGGGGGCCTTGAAGCTTTCTTT.

This chain links TRBV7-9 with TRBJ2-1, with D maybe TRBD1 (6 bases). The CDR3 spans 15 residues. Germline CDR1 is SEHNR and CDR2 is FQNEAQ (reference sequence). The V end was cut by 5 bases, the J end by 8 bases, with 19 bases between. The CDR3 sequence is CASSPAGHRVDEQFF. CDR3 coding DNA: TGTGCCAGCAGCCCGGCCGGCCACAGGGTGGATGAGCAGTTCTTC.

Only a few counts were recorded for this clonotype. The genes are TRBV11-3 and TRBJ1-1; possibly TRBD1 for D (5 bases). The length of the CDR3 is 14 residues. Trimming shortened V by 6 bases and J by 1 base, and 12 bases separated the two germline ends. Per germline, CDR1 SGHNT and CDR2 YENEEA. The CDR3 region is CASSPRGPNTEAFF. CDR3 DNA sequence: TGTGCCAGCAGTCCAAGGGGCCCGAACACTGAAGCTTTCTTT. Combining the CDR3 with reference TRBV11-3 and TRBJ1-1 gives the whole variable domain EAGVVQSPRYKIIEKKQPVAFWCNPISGHNTLYWYLQNLGQGPELLIRYENEEAVDDSQLPKDRFSAERLKGVDSTLKIQPAELGDSAVYLCASSPRGPNTEAFFGQGTRLTVV.

There are a few counts of this clonotype. This chain joins TRBV12-3 or TRBV12-4 and TRBJ2-2; the match to TRBD2 covers 11 bases. Trimming removed 3 bases from V and 7 bases from J; junction bases left unmatched: 7. This CDR3 is 16 amino acids long. The CDR3 protein is CASSFASGRYSGELFF. CDR3 DNA: TGTGCCAGCAGTTTCGCTAGCGGGAGGTATAGCGGGGAGCTGTTTTTT.

This clonotype was counted a few times. The V gene is TRBV6-2 or TRBV6-3, the J gene TRBJ2-1; TRBD2 is a possible D gene (6 bases). Per the germline V gene, CDR1 is MNHEY and CDR2 is SVGEGT. This CDR3 spans 15 amino acids. V lost 6 bases and J lost 2, with 14 bases in between. The CDR3 DNA is TGTGCCAGCAGCCCCGGGGGTCGCCCCTACAATGAGCAGTTCTTC. It encodes CASSPGGRPYNEQFF.

The CDR3: CASSQVDWTSFGEQYF. In DNA form, the CDR3 reads TGCGCCAGCAGCCAAGTTGACTGGACTAGCTTCGGCGAGCAGTACTTC. The chain is built from TRBV4-1 and TRBJ2-7; TRBD2 agrees at 8 bases. The trim removed 1 base at V and 6 bases at J, leaving 11 bases unmatched. The germline V gene encodes CDR1 MGHRA and CDR2 YSYEKL. This CDR3 spans 16 amino acids.

The chain is built from TRBV11-2 and TRBJ2-3; TRBD2 agrees at 16 bases. V was clipped by 5 bases and J by 2 bases; unmatched bases: 7. The CDR3 has 18 amino acids. The germline CDR1 and CDR2 sequences are SGHAT and FQNNGV. CDR3 amino acids: CASSMGLAGGISTDTQYF. The CDR3, as DNA: TGTGCCAGCAGCATGGGACTAGCGGGAGGGATATCCACAGATACGCAGTATTTT.

There are a few counts of this clonotype. The chain combines TRBV4-3 with TRBJ1-1; perhaps TRBD1 as D (5 bases). V was shortened by 2 bases and J by 5 bases, with 12 bases between the two germline ends. This CDR3 region has 14 residues. CDR1 LGHNA and CDR2 YSLEER come from the germline V gene. The CDR3 nucleotides read TGCGCCAGCAGCCAATCGTTTAAGGGGACTGAAGCTTTCTTT. Residues: CASSQSFKGTEAFF.

This clonotype was seen a handful of times. J is TRBJ2-5 and V is TRBV18; perhaps TRBD2 as D (5 bases). Per germline, CDR1 KGHSH and CDR2 LQKENI. Trimming removed 6 bases at V and 1 base at J, with 15 bases between. CDR3 size: 15 residues. This CDR3 is CASSPRRVVQETQYF. The CDR3 DNA sequence: TGTGCCAGCTCCCCCAGGCGGGTAGTCCAAGAGACCCAGTACTTC.

The V and J genes are TRBV11-2 and TRBJ2-3; possible D gene TRBD2, 5 bases. Germline CDR1 is SGHAT and CDR2 is FQNNGV. CDR3 length: 20 residues. Trimming stripped 5 bases from V and 1 base from J, with 28 bases between. The CDR3 nucleotides are TGTGCCAGCAGCCAGACCCCGGACTTTACCGGAGACCTCCGCACAGATACGCAGTATTTT. Its protein product is CASSQTPDFTGDLRTDTQYF. Based on the CDR3 plus reference TRBV11-2 and TRBJ2-3, the full variable domain is EAGVAQSPRYKIIEKRQSVAFWCNPISGHATLYWYQQILGQGPKLLIQFQNNGVVDDSQLPKDRFSAERLKGVDSTLKIQPAKLEDSAVYLCASSQTPDFTGDLRTDTQYFGPGTRLTVL.

V usage is TRBV27 and J usage is TRBJ1-1; D gene ambiguous. This CDR3 spans 13 amino acids. The germline gives CDR1 MNHEY, CDR2 SMNVEV (reference sequence). The germline V and J ends were trimmed by 6 bases and 7 bases, with 15 bases remaining between them. This CDR3 reads CASRPTWGYEAFF. In nucleotides, the CDR3 is TGTGCCAGCAGGCCCACGTGGGGATATGAAGCTTTCTTT.

This clonotype was observed a few times. V is TRBV7-9 and J is TRBJ1-4, with D unresolved. The length of the CDR3 is 15 residues. Looked up from germline, CDR1 is SEHNR and CDR2 is FQNEAQ (reference sequence). V was cut by 1 base and J by 8 bases, with 14 bases left in between. In DNA form, the CDR3 reads TGTGCCAGCAGCTTAGACACGGCGGCCGAAGAAAAACTGTTTTTT. Its protein is CASSLDTAAEEKLFF.

The chain is built from TRBV12-3 or TRBV12-4 and TRBJ1-2, with unresolved D. The CDR3 totals 17 residues. V dropped 7 bases and J dropped 6 bases, with 27 bases sitting between them. The CDR3 sequence: CASTPTFPAIGSNGYTF. The CDR3 region has the DNA TGTGCCAGCACCCCAACCTTCCCCGCGATTGGATCAAATGGCTACACCTTC.

V and J are TRBV11-2 and TRBJ1-3; D gene unclear. CDR1 SGHAT and CDR2 FQNNGV come from the germline V gene. The V gene lost 3 bases and the J gene lost 4 bases, with 10 bases spanning the gap. The CDR3 is 14 residues long. In nucleotides, the CDR3 is TGTGCCAGCAGCTTCAAGGTTACCGGAAACACCATATATTTT. Translated: CASSFKVTGNTIYF.

For this clonotype: One junction end disagrees with the germline gene, perhaps due to a read error. The rearrangement joins TRBV14 to TRBJ2-5, with D possibly matching TRBD2 (5 bases). The CDR3 consists of 13 residues. Germline V gene lookup returns CDR1 SGHDN and CDR2 FVKESK. The CDR3 protein is CASSQETTGSLDF. In DNA form, the CDR3 reads TGTGCCAGCAGCCAAGAAACTACGGGGTCTCTGGACTTC.

The chain has TRBV7-2 and TRBJ1-1, with no clear D. V was cut by 5 bases and J by 0 bases, with 10 bases left in between. The CDR3 consists of 14 residues. Germline CDR1 is SGHTA and CDR2 is FQGNSA. CDR3 protein: CASSPLILNTEAFF. CDR3 coding DNA: TGTGCCAGCAGCCCTCTCATCCTGAACACTGAAGCTTTCTTT.

This clonotype was recorded at least ten times. The V call is TRBV7-2, the J call TRBJ2-1; perhaps D is TRBD1 or TRBD2 (5 bases each). The CDR3 has 15 residues. The V gene's germline CDR1 is SGHTA and CDR2 FQGNSA. The V end was cut by 0 bases, the J end by 1 base, with 7 bases between. The CDR3 region is CASSLAGTSYNEQFF. The CDR3 DNA reads as TGTGCCAGCAGCTTAGCGGGGACGTCCTACAATGAGCAGTTCTTC. Complete variable domain (other parts from reference TRBV7-2 and TRBJ2-1): GAGVSQSPSNKVTEKGKDVELRCDPISGHTALYWYRQSLGQGLEFLIYFQGNSAPDKSGLPSDRFSAERTGGSVSTLTIQRTQQEDSAVYLCASSLAGTSYNEQFFGPGTRLTVL.

This clonotype appeared a few times. The chain uses TRBV11-3 and TRBJ1-1; the D is unclear. In germline, CDR1 is SGHNT, CDR2 YENEEA. The ends were cut back, 3 bases at V and 2 bases at J, with 7 bases in the middle. The CDR3 length is 13 residues. The CDR3 loop is CASSFNGNTEAFF. The CDR3 DNA reads as TGTGCCAGCAGCTTTAATGGTAACACTGAAGCTTTCTTT.

The chain is built from TRBV4-2 and TRBJ2-1, with D perhaps TRBD2 (6 bases). The germline gives CDR1 LGHNA, CDR2 YNFKEQ. V was shortened by 4 bases and J by 0 bases, with 16 bases between the two germline ends. There are 17 residues in the CDR3. The CDR3 spells CASSPRPGGTSYNEQFF. In nucleotides, the CDR3 is TGTGCCAGCAGCCCAAGACCCGGGGGTACCTCCTACAATGAGCAGTTCTTC.

Details on this clonotype: A much more abundant neighbour one base away suggests this may be a read error. The conserved phenylalanine or tryptophan normally closing the CDR3 is absent here, so this likely arose from a read error. The V call is TRBV20-1, the J call TRBJ1-2; D is uncertain. The ends were cut back, 1 base at V and 4 bases at J, with 13 bases in the middle. The CDR3 has 14 amino acids. The germline CDR1 and CDR2 sequences are DFQATT and SNEGSKA (reference sequence). This chain's CDR3 is CSARVVGLGYGYTY. CDR3 DNA: TGCAGTGCTAGAGTTGTCGGTTTGGGCTATGGCTACACCTAC.

This chain joins TRBV6-6 and TRBJ1-5; the D is unclear. Germline CDR1 MNHNY, CDR2 SVGAGI (reference sequence). V shed 2 bases and J shed 7 bases, with 0 bases lying between them. The CDR3 has 10 amino acids. The chain's CDR3 is CASSYQPQHF. CDR3 nucleotides: TGTGCCAGCAGTTACCAGCCCCAGCATTTT.

This chain connects TRBV19 to TRBJ2-6; 8 bases align to TRBD1. The V and J ends lost 2 bases and 0 bases, in that order; junction bases with no gene match: 6. CDR3 length equals 18 residues. CDR1 and CDR2 from the germline V gene are LNHDA and SQIVND (reference sequence). The CDR3 reads CASSIYRTGTSGANVLTF. CDR3 DNA sequence: TGTGCCAGTAGTATATACAGGACAGGGACCTCTGGGGCCAACGTCCTGACTTTC.

The chain links TRBV30 to TRBJ2-5, with 8 positions matching TRBD1. This CDR3 has 12 amino acids. The ends lost 6 bases at V and 4 bases at J; junction bases unmatched: 4. Germline CDR1 is GTSNPN and CDR2 is SVGIG (reference sequence). CDR3 coding DNA: TGTGCCTGTAATGACAGGGGAGAGACCCAGTACTTC. It translates to CACNDRGETQYF.

The CDR3 nucleotides are TGCAGTGCTGGGACTAGCGGGATCCACGAGCAGTACTTC. It is translated as CSAGTSGIHEQYF. V and J are TRBV20-1 and TRBJ2-7, with 13 bases lining up with TRBD2. Unmatched junction bases numbered 3, after V lost 5 bases and J lost 5 bases. Germline V gene data show CDR1 as DFQATT and CDR2 as SNEGSKA (reference sequence). This CDR3 contains 13 residues.

This chain uses TRBV7-2 with TRBJ1-1; D is unclear. V was clipped by 4 bases and J by 0 bases, with 9 bases between them. CDR3 length: 14 residues. The germline V gene has CDR1 SGHTA and CDR2 FQGNSA. The CDR3 protein is CASSSDHMNTEAFF. In DNA, the CDR3 is TGTGCCAGCAGCTCCGACCACATGAACACTGAAGCTTTCTTT.

This clonotype occurred many times. The CDR3 spells CASSYLPREGETQYF. CDR3 in DNA: TGTGCCAGCAGTTACTTACCGCGGGAAGGAGAGACCCAGTACTTC. The chain links TRBV6-5 to TRBJ2-5, with D maybe TRBD2 (6 bases). Germline CDR1 and CDR2: MNHEY and SVGAGI. With 1 base removed from V and 4 bases from J, the gap between germline ends came to 13 bases. The CDR3 length is 15 residues.

This clonotype was observed a handful of times. The chain couples TRBV7-2 to TRBJ2-4; D is uncertain. V lost 4 bases and J lost 7, with 8 bases in between. CDR1 is SGHTA and CDR2 is FQGNSA in the germline V gene. The CDR3 is 12 amino acids. DNA of the CDR3: TGTGCCAGCAGCTACGGGTCGAACATTCAGTACTTC. It is translated as CASSYGSNIQYF. The variable domain in full, with the rest retrieved from reference TRBV7-2 and TRBJ2-4, is GAGVSQSPSNKVTEKGKDVELRCDPISGHTALYWYRQSLGQGLEFLIYFQGNSAPDKSGLPSDRFSAERTGGSVSTLTIQRTQQEDSAVYLCASSYGSNIQYFGAGTRLSVL.